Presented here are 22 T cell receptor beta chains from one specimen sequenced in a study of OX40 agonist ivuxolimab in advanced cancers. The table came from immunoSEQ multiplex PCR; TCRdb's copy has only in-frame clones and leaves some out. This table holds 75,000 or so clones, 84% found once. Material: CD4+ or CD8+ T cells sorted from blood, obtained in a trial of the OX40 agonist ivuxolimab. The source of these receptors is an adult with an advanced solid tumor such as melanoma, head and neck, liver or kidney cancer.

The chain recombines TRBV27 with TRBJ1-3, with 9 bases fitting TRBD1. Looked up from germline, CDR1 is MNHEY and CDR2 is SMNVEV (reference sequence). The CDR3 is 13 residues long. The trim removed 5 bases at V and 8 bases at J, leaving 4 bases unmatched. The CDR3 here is CASSLDRGDTIYF. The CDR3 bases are TGTGCCAGCAGTCTAGACAGGGGGGACACCATATATTTT.

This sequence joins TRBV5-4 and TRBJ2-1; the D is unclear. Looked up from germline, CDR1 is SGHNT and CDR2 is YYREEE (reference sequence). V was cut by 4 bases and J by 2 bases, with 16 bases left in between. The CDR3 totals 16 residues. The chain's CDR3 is CASSHDLNGAYNEQFF. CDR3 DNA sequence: TGTGCCAGCAGCCACGACTTGAACGGCGCCTACAATGAGCAGTTCTTC.

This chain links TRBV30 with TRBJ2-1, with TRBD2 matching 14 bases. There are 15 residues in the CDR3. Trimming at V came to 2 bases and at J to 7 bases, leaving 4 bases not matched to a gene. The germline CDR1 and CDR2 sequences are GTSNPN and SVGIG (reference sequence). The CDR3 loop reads CAWSLGLAGVNEQFF. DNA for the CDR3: TGTGCCTGGAGTTTGGGACTAGCGGGAGTAAATGAGCAGTTCTTC.

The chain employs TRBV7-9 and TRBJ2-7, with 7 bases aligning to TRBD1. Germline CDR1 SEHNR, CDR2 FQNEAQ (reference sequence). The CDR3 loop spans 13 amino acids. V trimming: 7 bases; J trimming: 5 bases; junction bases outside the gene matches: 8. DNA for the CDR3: TGTGCCAGCACCGACCCAGGGGGACACGAGCAGTACTTC. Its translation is CASTDPGGHEQYF.

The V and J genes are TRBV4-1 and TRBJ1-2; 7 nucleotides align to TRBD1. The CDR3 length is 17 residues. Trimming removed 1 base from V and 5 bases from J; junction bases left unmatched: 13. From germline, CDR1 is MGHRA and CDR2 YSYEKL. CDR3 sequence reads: CASSQGFPGTAIYGYTF. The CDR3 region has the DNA TGCGCCAGCAGCCAAGGCTTCCCCGGGACAGCAATTTATGGCTACACCTTC.

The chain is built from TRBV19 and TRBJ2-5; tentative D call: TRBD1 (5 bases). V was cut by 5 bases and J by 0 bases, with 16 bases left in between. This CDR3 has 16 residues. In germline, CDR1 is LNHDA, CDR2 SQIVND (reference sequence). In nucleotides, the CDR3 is TGTGCCAGTAGTGTCACAGGCTCTGGAGACCAAGAGACCCAGTACTTC. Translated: CASSVTGSGDQETQYF.

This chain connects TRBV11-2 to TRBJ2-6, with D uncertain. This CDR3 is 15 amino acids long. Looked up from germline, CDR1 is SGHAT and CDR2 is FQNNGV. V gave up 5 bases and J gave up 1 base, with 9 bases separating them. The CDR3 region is CASSLRPSGANVLTF. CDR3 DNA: TGTGCCAGCAGCCTTCGGCCGTCTGGGGCCAACGTCCTGACTTTC.

The CDR3: CASSSGLAGENEQFF. As DNA, the CDR3 is TGCGCCAGCAGCTCGGGACTAGCGGGAGAGAATGAGCAGTTCTTC. V usage is TRBV5-1 and J usage is TRBJ2-1; TRBD2 matches 14 bases. The CDR3 sequence is 15 residues long. Germline assignment: CDR1 SGHRS and CDR2 YFSETQ. With V trimmed by 3 bases and J by 7 bases, 3 bases remained unmatched.

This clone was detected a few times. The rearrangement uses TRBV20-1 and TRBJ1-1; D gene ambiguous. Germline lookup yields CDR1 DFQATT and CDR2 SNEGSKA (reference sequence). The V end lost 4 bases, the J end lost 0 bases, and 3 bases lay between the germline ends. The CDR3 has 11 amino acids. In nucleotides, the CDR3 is TGCAGTGCTATGTTGAACACTGAAGCTTTCTTT. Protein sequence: CSAMLNTEAFF.

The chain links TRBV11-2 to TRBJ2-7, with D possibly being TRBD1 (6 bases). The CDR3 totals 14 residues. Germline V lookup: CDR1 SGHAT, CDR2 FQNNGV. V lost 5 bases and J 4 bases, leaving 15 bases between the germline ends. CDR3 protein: CASSLPGDRYEQYF. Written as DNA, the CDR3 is TGTGCCAGCAGCCTCCCAGGGGACCGATACGAGCAGTACTTC.

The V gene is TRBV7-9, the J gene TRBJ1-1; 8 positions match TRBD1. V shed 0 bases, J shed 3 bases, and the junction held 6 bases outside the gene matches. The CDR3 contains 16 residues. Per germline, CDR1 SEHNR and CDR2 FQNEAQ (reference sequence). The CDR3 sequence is CASSLAGGDRHTEAFF. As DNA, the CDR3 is TGTGCCAGCAGCTTAGCGGGGGGGGACAGGCACACTGAAGCTTTCTTT.

The DNA for the CDR3 is TGTGCCAGCAGCTTAGACGACAGGGTGGGCTACGAGCAGTACTTC. Amino acids: CASSLDDRVGYEQYF. This sequence joins TRBV7-9 and TRBJ2-7; TRBD1 aligns across 7 bases. Trimming cost V 1 base and J 3 bases; bases outside gene matches: 6. Germline lookup yields CDR1 SEHNR and CDR2 FQNEAQ (reference sequence). The CDR3 sequence is 15 residues long. The entire variable domain, with the rest obtained from reference TRBV7-9 and TRBJ2-7, is as follows: DTGVSQNPRHKITKRGQNVTFRCDPISEHNRLYWYRQTLGQGPEFLTYFQNEAQLEKSRLLSDRFSAERPKGSFSTLEIQRTEQGDSAMYLCASSLDDRVGYEQYFGPGTRLTVT.

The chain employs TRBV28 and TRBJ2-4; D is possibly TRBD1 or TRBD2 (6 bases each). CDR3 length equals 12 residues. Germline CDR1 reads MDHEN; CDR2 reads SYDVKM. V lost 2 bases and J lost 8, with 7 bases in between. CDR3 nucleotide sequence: TGTGCCAGCAGTTTAAGGGGGGACATTCAGTACTTC. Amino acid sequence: CASSLRGDIQYF.

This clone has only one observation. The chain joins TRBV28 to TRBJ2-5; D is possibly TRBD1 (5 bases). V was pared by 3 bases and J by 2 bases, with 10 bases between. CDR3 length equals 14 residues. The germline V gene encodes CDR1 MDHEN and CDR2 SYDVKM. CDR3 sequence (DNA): TGTGCCAGCAGTTTTAGCCAGGGTCAAGAGACCCAGTACTTC. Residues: CASSFSQGQETQYF.

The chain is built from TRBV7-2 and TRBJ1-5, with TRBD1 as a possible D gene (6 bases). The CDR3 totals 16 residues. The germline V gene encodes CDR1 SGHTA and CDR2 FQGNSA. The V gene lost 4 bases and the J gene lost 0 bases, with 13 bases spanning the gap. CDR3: CASSSQGPHSNQPQHF. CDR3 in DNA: TGTGCCAGCAGCTCACAGGGACCCCATAGCAATCAGCCCCAGCATTTT.

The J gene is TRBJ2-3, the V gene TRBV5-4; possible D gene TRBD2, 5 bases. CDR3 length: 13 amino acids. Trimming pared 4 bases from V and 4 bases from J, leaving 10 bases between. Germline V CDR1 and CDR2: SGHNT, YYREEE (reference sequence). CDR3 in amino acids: CASSRELADTQYF. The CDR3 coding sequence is TGTGCCAGCAGCAGGGAGTTGGCAGATACGCAGTATTTT.

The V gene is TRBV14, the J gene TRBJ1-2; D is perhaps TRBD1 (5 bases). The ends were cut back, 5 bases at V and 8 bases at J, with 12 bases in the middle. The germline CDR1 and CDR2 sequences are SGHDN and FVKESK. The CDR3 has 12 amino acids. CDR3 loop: CASSRSGRGYTF. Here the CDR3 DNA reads TGTGCCAGCAGCAGGTCGGGGCGAGGCTACACCTTC.

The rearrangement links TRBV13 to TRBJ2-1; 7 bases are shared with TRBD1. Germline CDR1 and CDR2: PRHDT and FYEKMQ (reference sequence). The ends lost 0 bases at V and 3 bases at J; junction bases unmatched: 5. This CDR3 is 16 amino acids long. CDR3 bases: TGTGCCAGCAGCTTAGGAAGGGGGCGAGGCTACAATGAGCAGTTCTTC. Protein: CASSLGRGRGYNEQFF.

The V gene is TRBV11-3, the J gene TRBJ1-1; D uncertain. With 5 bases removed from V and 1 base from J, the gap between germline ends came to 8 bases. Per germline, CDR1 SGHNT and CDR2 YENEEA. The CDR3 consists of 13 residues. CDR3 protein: CASSPTGNTEAFF. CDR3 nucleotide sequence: TGTGCCAGCAGCCCTACGGGGAACACTGAAGCTTTCTTT.

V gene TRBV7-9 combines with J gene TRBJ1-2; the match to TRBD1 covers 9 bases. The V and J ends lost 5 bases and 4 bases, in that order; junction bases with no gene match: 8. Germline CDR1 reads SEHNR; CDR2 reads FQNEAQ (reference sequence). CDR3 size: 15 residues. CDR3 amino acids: CASSPDRGAGYGYTF. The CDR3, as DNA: TGTGCCAGCAGCCCGGACAGGGGCGCTGGCTATGGCTACACCTTC.

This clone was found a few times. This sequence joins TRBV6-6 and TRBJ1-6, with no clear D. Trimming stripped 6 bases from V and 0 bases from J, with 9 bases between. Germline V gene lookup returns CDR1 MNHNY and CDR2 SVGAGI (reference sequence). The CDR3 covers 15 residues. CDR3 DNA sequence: TGTGCCAGCAGCCTCCGGGCCTCCTATAATTCACCCCTCCACTTT. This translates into CASSLRASYNSPLHF.

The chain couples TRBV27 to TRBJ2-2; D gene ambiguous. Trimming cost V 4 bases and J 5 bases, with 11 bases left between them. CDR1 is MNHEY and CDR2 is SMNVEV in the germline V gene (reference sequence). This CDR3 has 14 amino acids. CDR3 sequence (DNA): TGTGCCAGCAGTTCGGCTAGAGAAACCGGGGAGCTGTTTTTT. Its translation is CASSSARETGELFF.